The sequence of this T cell receptor beta chain was determined in a study of T cells after yellow fever vaccination. The overall study: Where fractions had low cell numbers, libraries were prepared from them with the SMART-Seq v4 Ultra Low Input RNA kit.

TCRdb re-analysed the 5' RACE reads in MiXCR, keeping a single row per CDR3 protein. The sample has approximately 120,000 distinct CDR3 sequences, 6.5% to 8% seen once. Whole-study findings and limits: Clonotype sharing between CD4 and CD8 compartments was small. It was the secondary response that reached its peak faster, day 5 versus 15, but it was weaker.

This clonotype was observed many times. The antigen remains undetermined. From germline, CDR1 is SQVTM and CDR2 ANQGSEA. Trimming cost V 6 bases and J 2 bases; bases outside gene matches: 4. The CDR3 has 13 residues. The receptor was derived from a man aged 18 to 29 who received the YFV17D yellow fever vaccine. This chain joins TRBV29-1 and TRBJ2-1, with 7 bases identical to TRBD1. The specimen comprised CD4+ T cells sorted from PBMCs, sampled 9 to 11 days after the first yellow fever vaccination. This CDR3 reads CSVKGQTYNEQFF. The CDR3, as DNA: TGCAGCGTAAAGGGACAGACCTACAATGAGCAGTTCTTC.